This TCR beta chain is drawn from a study of a mutant IDH1 vaccine in newly diagnosed glioma (dated by TCRdb to about 2021). In the study overall: In the chemotherapy-containing groups, vaccination started alongside temozolomide cycles, whereas in patients who had radiotherapy alone it started 4-6 weeks after radiotherapy. Of the approximately 29 treated patients, 62.5% were male and approximately 38% were female, and a mean age of roughly 41 years was recorded. Prior to enrollment, standard therapy consisting of radiotherapy alone, temozolomide alone, or radiochemotherapy with temozolomide had been administered to patients, with the combination being received by most patients. The week-35 safety follow-up took place at visit V12, and the week-47 end of study took place at visit V13. Six visits were used for peripheral blood collection: V03 (baseline), V05, V07, V10, V12 and V13. For exploratory analyses, 25 to 30 treated patients had longitudinal TCRB deep sequencing done wherever samples were available.

On the study overall, not on this receptor specifically: Vaccine-induced immune responses across multiple MHC alleles were detected in 90% to 95% of patients. Selection of PBMC samples for TCRB deep sequencing was based on availability. No apparent relationship was observed between pseudoprogression and alterations in the top peripheral T cell clonotypes detected by TCRB sequencing. The authors noted that analyses of patient blood samples could not be reproduced because of sample limitations.

This specimen's time point label, per the study, means: week 35, safety follow-up. Each vaccine dose, consisting of 300 ug of a 20-mer mutant IDH1 peptide in Montanide, was administered subcutaneously with topical imiquimod. Eight vaccinations were administered to patients in weeks 1, 3, 5, 7, 11, 15, 19 and 23, corresponding to visits V03 through V10. The donors had newly diagnosed IDH1-mutant astrocytomas of WHO grade 3 or 4 that showed loss of nuclear ATRX. The samples were drawn from NOA16, a multicentre, single-arm, open-label phase I trial in Germany that tested a mutant IDH1 peptide vaccine in humans for the first time. Genomic DNA for TCRB sequencing was extracted from EDTA blood using the DNeasy Blood and Tissue Kit. The receptor library was made with the immunoSEQ multiplex PCR assay. Rearranged TCR beta chain sequences were amplified with the hsTCRB Kit following the manufacturer's protocol. An Illumina MiSeq was used to sequence the TCRB libraries. The paper's processing steps were these. The proprietary platform of the kit vendor was used for demultiplexing, trimming and gene mapping. What TCRdb holds here is the immuneACCESS table cut down to in-frame rearrangements. Part of the clones is not present; checked against another copy, under half of the missing clones reflect an unresolved V gene, and the others are unexplained. Clonal size and the V and J genes are those of that table, whereas D and trimming came from the DNA. This sample gives around 69,000 clones in total; around 87% of them show up just once. The ten largest make up 2% to 2.5% of the sample.

Comments on this clone: Its antigen is unknown. Base qualities were left out, and no much larger clone turns up one base away.

Including the terminal cysteine and phenylalanine, the CDR3 comprises 13 residues. Just the 39-base CDR3 DNA is kept, in frame starting at base 1. Germline trimming: 3 bases from V, 3 bases from J; junction bases outside gene matches: 2. CDR1 and CDR2 are read off the germline V gene as SGHRS and YFSETQ. Material: PBMCs, obtained from a glioma patient whose treatment included an IDH1 peptide vaccine. Recombination linked TRBV5-1 to TRBJ1-1; 7 of the junction bases match TRBD1. The receptor was isolated from a man aged 30 to 39 with glioma. CDR3 region: CASSWDSDTEAFF. DNA sequence: TGCGCCAGCAGCTGGGACAGTGACACTGAAGCTTTCTTT.